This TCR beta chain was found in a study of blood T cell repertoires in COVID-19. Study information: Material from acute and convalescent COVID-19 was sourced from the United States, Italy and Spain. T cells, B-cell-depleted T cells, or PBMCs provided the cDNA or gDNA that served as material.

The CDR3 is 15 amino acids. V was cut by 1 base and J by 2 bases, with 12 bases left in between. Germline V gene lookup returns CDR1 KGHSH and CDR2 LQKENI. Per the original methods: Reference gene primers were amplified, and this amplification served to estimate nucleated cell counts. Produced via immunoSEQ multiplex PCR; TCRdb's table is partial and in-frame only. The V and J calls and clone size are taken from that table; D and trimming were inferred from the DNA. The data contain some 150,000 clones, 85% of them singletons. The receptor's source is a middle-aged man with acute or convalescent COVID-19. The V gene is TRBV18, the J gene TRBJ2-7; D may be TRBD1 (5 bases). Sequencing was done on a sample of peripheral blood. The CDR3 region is CASSPQDLQAYEQYF. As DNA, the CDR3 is TGTGCCAGCTCACCACAGGACCTACAGGCCTACGAGCAGTACTTC.